This T cell receptor beta chain was documented in a study of cytomegalovirus exposure and HLA in healthy donors. Researchers ran the PCR with 60 Vbeta and 13 Jbeta primers. Profiling relied on immunoSEQ multiplex PCR, and the TCRdb table lists in-frame clones only, not all of them. Found here are more than 130,000 clones, around 72% of them singletons; the top ten hold about an eighth. The sequencing sample was made of PBMCs. The source of this sequence is a human donor in good health.

The CDR3 DNA is TGCGCCAGCAGCCAGGGACAAGCTGAGCGTGAAGCTTTCTTT. Residues: CASSQGQAEREAFF. The chain links TRBV4-1 to TRBJ1-1; the D gene is possibly TRBD1 (6 bases). From germline, CDR1 is MGHRA and CDR2 YSYEKL. V lost 3 bases and J lost 7, with 15 bases in between. The CDR3 totals 14 residues.